The rows below give T cell receptor beta chains drawn from one sample of a study of T cell repertoires in cytomegalovirus infection. These receptors are not linked to any known antigen. MiXCR, applied by TCRdb to the reads, yields one record per CDR3 protein. This table has about 830,000 distinct CDR3 sequences, 32% appearing once. The sequencing here drew on cultured CD8+ T cells from PBMCs, taken from culture after CMV antigen stimulation. Source of these receptors: a human donor in good health (CMV status not recorded). Some clones in this sample may be carry-over from other donors' samples. The CDR3 runs from the conserved cysteine through the conserved F or W. The order of the fields is D gene, clone size, V gene, J gene, CDR3 DNA, CDR3 protein. A D gene is named only where the DNA matches it firmly. Some rows mark clone size as missing; the rest say once, few, many or name a class of expanded clone.

d_call: TRBD2; clone_size: few; v_call: TRBV7-8; j_call: TRBJ2-3; cdr3_nt: TGTGCCAGCAGCTGGGCCTCCGGGACTAGCGGGGGCCACACAGATACGCAGTATTTT; cdr3_aa: CASSWASGTSGGHTDTQYF
d_call: .; clone_size: .; v_call: TRBV19; j_call: TRBJ2-1; cdr3_nt: TGTGCCAGTAGCCTAGAACCACCTGCGTACAATGAGCAGTTCTTC; cdr3_aa: CASSLEPPAYNEQFF
d_call: TRBD2; clone_size: few; v_call: TRBV20-1; j_call: TRBJ2-5; cdr3_nt: TGCAGTGCTAGAGATTGGAGACTAGCGGGGGGAGGGGAGACCCAGTACTTC; cdr3_aa: CSARDWRLAGGGETQYF
d_call: .; clone_size: .; v_call: TRBV6-4; j_call: TRBJ1-1; cdr3_nt: TGTGCCAGCAGTCGGACAGCCCAGAACACTGAAGCTTTCTTT; cdr3_aa: CASSRTAQNTEAFF
d_call: TRBD1; clone_size: .; v_call: TRBV27; j_call: TRBJ1-2; cdr3_nt: TGTGCCAGCAGTTACCCAGGGGGACATGGCTACACCTTC; cdr3_aa: CASSYPGGHGYTF
d_call: TRBD1; clone_size: many; v_call: TRBV7-6; j_call: TRBJ1-6; cdr3_nt: TGTGCCAGCAGCTTAGCCTTGGGACAGTCCGCCGATTCACCCCTCCACTTT; cdr3_aa: CASSLALGQSADSPLHF
d_call: .; clone_size: .; v_call: TRBV6-2/TRBV6-3; j_call: TRBJ1-2; cdr3_nt: TGTGCCAGCACCACACCTACAGTGAACTATGGCTACACCTTC; cdr3_aa: CASTTPTVNYGYTF
d_call: TRBD2; clone_size: .; v_call: TRBV11-2; j_call: TRBJ2-3; cdr3_nt: TGTGCCAGCAGCTACCTCACGGGGGGGCAGTATTTT; cdr3_aa: CASSYLTGGQYF
d_call: .; clone_size: .; v_call: TRBV6-1; j_call: TRBJ2-3; cdr3_nt: TGTGCCAGCAGTGAAGACGGGGCGCGCACAGATACGCAGTATTTT; cdr3_aa: CASSEDGARTDTQYF
d_call: TRBD1; clone_size: .; v_call: TRBV9; j_call: TRBJ1-2; cdr3_nt: TGTGTCAGCAGCGTAGGGGGCAGTCTAACCTATGGCTACACCTTC; cdr3_aa: CVSSVGGSLTYGYTF